The following is a TCR beta chain sequence with its context. This clone was recorded a few times. Which antigen it targets is not known. One base away there is no much larger clone; base qualities are not given. For TCRbeta CDR3 sequencing, genomic DNA from the sorted cells was extracted using the QIAGEN DNeasy Blood and Tissue Kit. High-throughput TCRbeta CDR3 sequencing was carried out commercially through immunoSEQ, with PCR amplification with bias correction and internal controls included. As for the original processing: Unique productive TCRbeta sequences were defined by CDR3 nucleotide sequence when primers matched and otherwise by CDR3 amino acid sequence together with Vbeta and Jbeta genes. To correct sorting error, sequences shared between sorted populations at a frequency ratio of 2:1 or less were removed; the rest were assigned to the higher population. A sequence was defined as donor-reactive if the sequence was expanded at least 5-fold in CFSE-low cells compared with unstimulated cells and had a frequency of at least 0.01% in CFSE-low cells. Jensen-Shannon divergence calculated on the top 100 TCRbeta sequences ranked by frequency was used to measure repertoire divergence. For any sample with multiple sequencing runs, sorting error was corrected in each run separately before the runs were pooled. Sourced from immuneACCESS, this table was stored by TCRdb with only in-frame sequences that have V and J called. A share of the clones is absent; for the studies checked, an unresolved V gene accounts for under half, and the remainder has no known explanation. Clone size and V and J calls were adopted from that table, with D and trimming inferred from the DNA. This sample lists approximately 260,000 clones; 84% were detected once. The ten largest clones capture about 0.64% of the sample.

CDR1 and CDR2 are read off the germline V gene (reference sequence) as GTSNPN and SVGIG. Germline trimming: 3 bases from V, 4 bases from J; junction bases outside gene matches: 12. The CDR3 runs 15 residues from the cysteine to the phenylalanine. Solely the CDR3 DNA is kept, with 45 bases framed from the first base. Unstimulated Tregs (CD4+CD25+CD127-), CD4+ non-Tregs (CD4+CD25-), CD4 and CD8 cells were FACS-sorted from thawed PBMCs. Blood from healthy controls was obtained either as purchased buffy coats or from healthy volunteers. Healthy control blood was processed to PBMCs by Ficoll density gradient and cryopreserved, and patient PBMCs were collected before and after transplant. These data belong to a study of Tregs in tolerant kidney transplant recipients (dated by TCRdb to the late 2010s). Concerning the study at large: TCRbeta sequencing was used in the study to identify donor-specific regulatory T cells before combined kidney and bone marrow transplantation, and the identified cells were then tracked after transplant. TCRbeta repertoire sequencing was used in a few healthy controls to compare several ways of expanding Tregs specific for an allogeneic donor.

Here is what the overall study found, with its caveats: Expanding Tregs with activated donor B cells appeared to identify the most biologically relevant and donor-specific TCRbeta repertoire. Because only a small number of patients were included, the study had limitations, and the results will need to be validated in larger populations as well as under other immunosuppression protocols. Biological reproducibility was not directly addressed, though technical replication error appeared minimal.

Here the chain combines TRBV30 and TRBJ2-7, with TRBD1 matching 7 junction bases. The source of this sequence is a human donor in good health. Sequenced input: CD4+ T cells from blood. This receptor carries the CDR3 CAWRDNRGYKYEQYF. The nucleotide sequence is TGTGCCTGGAGGGACAACAGGGGCTATAAGTACGAGCAGTACTTC.